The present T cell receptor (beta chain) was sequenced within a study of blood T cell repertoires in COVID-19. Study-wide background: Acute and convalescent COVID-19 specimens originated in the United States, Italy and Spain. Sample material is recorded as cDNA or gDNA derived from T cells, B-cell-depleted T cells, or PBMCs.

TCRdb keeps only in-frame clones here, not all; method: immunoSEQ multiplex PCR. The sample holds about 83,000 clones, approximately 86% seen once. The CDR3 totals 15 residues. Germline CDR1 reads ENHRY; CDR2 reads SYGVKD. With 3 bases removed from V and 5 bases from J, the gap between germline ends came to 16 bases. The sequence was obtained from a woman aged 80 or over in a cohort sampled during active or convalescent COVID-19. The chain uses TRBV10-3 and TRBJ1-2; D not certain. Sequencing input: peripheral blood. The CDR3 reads CAISERPSEAYGYTF. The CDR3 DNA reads TGTGCCATCAGTGAAAGGCCCTCCGAGGCTTATGGCTACACCTTC.